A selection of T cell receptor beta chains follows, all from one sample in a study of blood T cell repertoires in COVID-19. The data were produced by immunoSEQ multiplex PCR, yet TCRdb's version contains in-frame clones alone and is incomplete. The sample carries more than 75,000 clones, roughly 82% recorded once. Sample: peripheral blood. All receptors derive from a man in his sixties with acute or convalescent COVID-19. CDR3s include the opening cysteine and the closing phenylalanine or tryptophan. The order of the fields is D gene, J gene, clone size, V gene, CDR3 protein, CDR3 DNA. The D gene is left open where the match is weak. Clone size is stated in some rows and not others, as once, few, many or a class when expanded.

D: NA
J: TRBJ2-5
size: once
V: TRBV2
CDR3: CASNLGIGGDQETQYF
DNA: TGTGCCAGCAATCTGGGTATAGGGGGAGACCAAGAGACCCAGTACTTC

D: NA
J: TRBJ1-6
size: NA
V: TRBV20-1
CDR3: CSARPPLHF
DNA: TGCAGTGCCCGTCCACCCCTCCACTTT

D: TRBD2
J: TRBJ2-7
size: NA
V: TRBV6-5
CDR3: CASRQTSGTYEQYF
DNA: TGTGCCAGCAGACAGACTAGCGGGACTTACGAGCAGTACTTC

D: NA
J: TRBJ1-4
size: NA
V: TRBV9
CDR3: CASSVARGFATNEKLFF
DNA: TGTGCCAGCAGCGTAGCTAGGGGCTTTGCAACTAATGAAAAACTGTTTTTT

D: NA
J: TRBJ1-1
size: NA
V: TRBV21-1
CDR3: CASRKRHRGWTEAFF
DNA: TGTGCCAGCAGAAAACGTCACAGGGGTTGGACTGAAGCTTTCTTT

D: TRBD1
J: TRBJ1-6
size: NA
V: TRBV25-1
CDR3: CASSADRGHSPLHF
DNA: TGTGCCAGCAGTGCGGACAGGGGGCATTCACCCCTCCACTTT

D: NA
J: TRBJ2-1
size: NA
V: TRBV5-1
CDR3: CASSRESGFSYNEQFF
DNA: TGCGCCAGCAGCCGAGAAAGCGGGTTCTCCTACAATGAGCAGTTCTTC

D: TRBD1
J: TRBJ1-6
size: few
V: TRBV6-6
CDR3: CASSHTGTGAKSSSNSPLHF
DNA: TGTGCCAGCAGTCACACCGGGACAGGGGCCAAAAGTTCTTCCAATTCACCCCTCCACTTT

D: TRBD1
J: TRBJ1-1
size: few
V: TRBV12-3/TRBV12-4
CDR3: CASRPGQGTEAFF
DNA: TGTGCCAGCAGGCCGGGACAGGGAACTGAAGCTTTCTTT

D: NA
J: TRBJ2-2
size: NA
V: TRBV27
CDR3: CASTSNTGELFF
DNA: TGTGCCAGCACCTCGAACACCGGGGAGCTGTTTTTT

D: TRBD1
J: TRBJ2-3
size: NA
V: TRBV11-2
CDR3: CASSRQGSTDTQYF
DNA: TGTGCCAGCAGCCGACAGGGGAGCACAGATACGCAGTATTTT

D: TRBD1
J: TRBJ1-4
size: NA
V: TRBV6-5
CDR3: CASSSGTEPEKLFF
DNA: TGTGCCAGCAGTTCGGGGACAGAACCCGAAAAACTGTTTTTT

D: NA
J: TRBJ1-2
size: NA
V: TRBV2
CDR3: CASSVRGYGYTF
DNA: TGTGCCAGCAGTGTCCGGGGTTATGGCTACACCTTC

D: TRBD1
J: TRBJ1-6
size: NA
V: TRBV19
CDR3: CASSIDRGNSPLHF
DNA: TGTGCCAGTAGTATTGACAGGGGTAATTCACCCCTCCACTTT

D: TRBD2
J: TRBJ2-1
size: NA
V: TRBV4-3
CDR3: CASSLQREAAGNEQFF
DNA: TGCGCCAGCAGCCTGCAGCGGGAGGCGGCGGGGAATGAGCAGTTCTTC